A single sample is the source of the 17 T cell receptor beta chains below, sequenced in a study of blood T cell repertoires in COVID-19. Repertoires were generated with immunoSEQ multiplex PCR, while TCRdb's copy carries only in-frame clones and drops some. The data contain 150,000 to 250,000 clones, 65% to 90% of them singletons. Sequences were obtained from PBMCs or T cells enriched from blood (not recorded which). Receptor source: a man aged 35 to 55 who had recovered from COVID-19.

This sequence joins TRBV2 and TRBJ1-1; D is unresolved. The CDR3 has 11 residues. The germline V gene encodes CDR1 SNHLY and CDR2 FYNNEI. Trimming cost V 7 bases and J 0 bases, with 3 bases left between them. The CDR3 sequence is CASNMNTEAFF. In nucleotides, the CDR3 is TGTGCCAGCAATATGAACACTGAAGCTTTCTTT.

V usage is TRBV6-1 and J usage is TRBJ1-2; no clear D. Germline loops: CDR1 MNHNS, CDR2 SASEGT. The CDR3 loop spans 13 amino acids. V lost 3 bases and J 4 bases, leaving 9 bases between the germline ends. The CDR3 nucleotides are TGTGCCAGCAGTGACCGGGATTTCTATGGCTACACCTTC. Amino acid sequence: CASSDRDFYGYTF.

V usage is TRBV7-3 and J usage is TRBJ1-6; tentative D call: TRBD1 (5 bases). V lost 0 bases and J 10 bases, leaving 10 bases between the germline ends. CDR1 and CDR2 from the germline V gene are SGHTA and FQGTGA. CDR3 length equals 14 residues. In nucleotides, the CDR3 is TGTGCCAGCAGCTTAACTCAGGGCGGCTCACCCCTCCACTTT. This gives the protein CASSLTQGGSPLHF. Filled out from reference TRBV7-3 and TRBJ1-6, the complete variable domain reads GAGVSQTPSNKVTEKGKYVELRCDPISGHTALYWYRQSLGQGPEFLIYFQGTGAADDSGLPNDRFFAVRPEGSVSTLKIQRTERGDSAVYLCASSLTQGGSPLHFGNGTRLTVT.

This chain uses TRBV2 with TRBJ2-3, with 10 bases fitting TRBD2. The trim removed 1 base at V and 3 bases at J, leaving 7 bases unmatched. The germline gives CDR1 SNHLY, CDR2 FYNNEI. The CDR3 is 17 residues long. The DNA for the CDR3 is TGTGCCAGCAGTGAAGAGGGGCTAGCGGGAGAGACAGATACGCAGTATTTT. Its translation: CASSEEGLAGETDTQYF.

The CDR3 sequence is CASRDRGYVNTEAFF. The CDR3, as DNA: TGTGCCAGTCGGGACAGGGGGTATGTGAACACTGAAGCTTTCTTT. The chain employs TRBV19 and TRBJ1-1, with 11 bases matching TRBD1. This CDR3 contains 15 residues. The germline CDR1 and CDR2 sequences are LNHDA and SQIVND (reference sequence). J was trimmed by 0 bases and V by 8 bases; bases with no gene match: 5.

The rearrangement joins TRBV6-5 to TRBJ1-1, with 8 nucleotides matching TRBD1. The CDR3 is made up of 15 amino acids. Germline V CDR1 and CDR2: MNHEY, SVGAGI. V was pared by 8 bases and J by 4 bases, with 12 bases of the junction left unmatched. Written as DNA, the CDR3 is TGTGCCAGCTTCCCGACAGGGGAGGGCGGCACTGAAGCTTTCTTT. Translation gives CASFPTGEGGTEAFF.

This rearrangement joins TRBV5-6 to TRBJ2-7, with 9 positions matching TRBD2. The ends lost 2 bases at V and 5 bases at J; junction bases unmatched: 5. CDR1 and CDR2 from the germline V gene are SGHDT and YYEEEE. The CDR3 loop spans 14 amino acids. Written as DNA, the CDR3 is TGTGCCAGCAGCTTTAGCGGGAGTCTACACGAGCAGTACTTC. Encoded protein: CASSFSGSLHEQYF.

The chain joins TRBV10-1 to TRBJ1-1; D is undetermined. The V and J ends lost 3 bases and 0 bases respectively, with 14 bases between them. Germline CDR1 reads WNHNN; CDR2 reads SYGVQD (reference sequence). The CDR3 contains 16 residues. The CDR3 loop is CASSDRPPGLNTEAFF. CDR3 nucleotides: TGCGCCAGCAGTGACCGGCCTCCAGGTTTGAACACTGAAGCTTTCTTT.

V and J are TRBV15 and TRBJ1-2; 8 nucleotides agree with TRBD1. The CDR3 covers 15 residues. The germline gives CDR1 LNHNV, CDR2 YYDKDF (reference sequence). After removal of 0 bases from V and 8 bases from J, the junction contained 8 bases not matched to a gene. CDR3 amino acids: CATSRDVGTGGGYTF. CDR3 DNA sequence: TGTGCCACCAGCAGAGATGTTGGGACAGGCGGGGGCTACACCTTC. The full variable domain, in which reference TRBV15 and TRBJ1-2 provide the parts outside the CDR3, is DAMVIQNPRYQVTQFGKPVTLSCSQTLNHNVMYWYQQKSSQAPKLLFHYYDKDFNNEADTPDNFQSRRPNTSFCFLDIRSPGLGDTAMYLCATSRDVGTGGGYTFGSGTRLTVV.

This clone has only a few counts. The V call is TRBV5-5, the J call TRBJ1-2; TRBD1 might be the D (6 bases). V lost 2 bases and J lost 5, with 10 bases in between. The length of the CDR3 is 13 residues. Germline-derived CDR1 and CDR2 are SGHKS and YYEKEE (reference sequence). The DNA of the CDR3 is TGTGCCAGCAGCTTCAGGGGACTATATGGCTACACCTTC. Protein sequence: CASSFRGLYGYTF.

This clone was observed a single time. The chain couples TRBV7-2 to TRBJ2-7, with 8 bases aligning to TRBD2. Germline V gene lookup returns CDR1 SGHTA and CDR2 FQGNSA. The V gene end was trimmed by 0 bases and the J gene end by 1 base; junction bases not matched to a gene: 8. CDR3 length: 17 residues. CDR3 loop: CASSLASLQRGSYEQYF. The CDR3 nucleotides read TGTGCCAGCAGCTTAGCATCTTTACAGCGGGGGTCCTACGAGCAGTACTTC.

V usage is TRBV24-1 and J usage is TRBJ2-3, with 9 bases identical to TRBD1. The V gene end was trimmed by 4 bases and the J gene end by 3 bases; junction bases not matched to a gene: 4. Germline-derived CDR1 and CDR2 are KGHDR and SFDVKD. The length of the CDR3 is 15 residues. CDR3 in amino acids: CATSEPGQGTDTQYF. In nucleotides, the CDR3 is TGTGCCACCAGTGAACCGGGACAGGGTACAGATACGCAGTATTTT.

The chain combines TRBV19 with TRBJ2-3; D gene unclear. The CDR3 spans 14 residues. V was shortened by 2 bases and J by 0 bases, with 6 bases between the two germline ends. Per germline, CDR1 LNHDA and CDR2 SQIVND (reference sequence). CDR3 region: CASSISGSTDTQYF. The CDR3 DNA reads TGTGCCAGTAGTATATCCGGGAGCACAGATACGCAGTATTTT.

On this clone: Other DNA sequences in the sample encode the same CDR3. CDR3 bases: TGTGCCAGTAGTATAGATCGGGAGACCCAGTACTTC. This codes for CASSIDRETQYF. The chain joins TRBV19 to TRBJ2-5; D is undetermined. CDR3 size: 12 residues. Deletions cut 0 bases from V and 5 bases from J, with 4 bases between. Germline CDR1 LNHDA, CDR2 SQIVND (reference sequence).

CDR3 in amino acids: CASSLGGQEKLFF. The CDR3 DNA sequence: TGTGCCAGCAGTTTAGGGGGACAGGAAAAACTGTTTTTT. V usage is TRBV12-3 or TRBV12-4 and J usage is TRBJ1-4, with TRBD1 matching 7 bases. The CDR3 extends over 13 amino acids. V dropped 1 base and J dropped 8; count of bases not matched to a gene: 1.

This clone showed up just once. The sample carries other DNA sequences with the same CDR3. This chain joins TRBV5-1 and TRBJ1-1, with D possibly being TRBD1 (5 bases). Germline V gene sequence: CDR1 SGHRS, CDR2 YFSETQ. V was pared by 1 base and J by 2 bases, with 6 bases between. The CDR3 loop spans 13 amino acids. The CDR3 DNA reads TGCGCCAGCAGCTTGCAGGGTAACACTGAAGCTTTCTTT. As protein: CASSLQGNTEAFF.

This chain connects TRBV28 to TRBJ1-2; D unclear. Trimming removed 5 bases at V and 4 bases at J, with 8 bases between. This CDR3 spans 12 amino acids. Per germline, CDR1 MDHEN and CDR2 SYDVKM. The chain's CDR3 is CASSGPAYGYTF. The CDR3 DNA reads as TGTGCCAGCAGTGGCCCTGCCTATGGCTACACCTTC.